This is a list of T cell receptor beta chains from one sample in a study of blood T cell repertoires in COVID-19. This table comes from immunoSEQ multiplex PCR, and its TCRdb copy is limited to in-frame clones, with some not included. Among under 250,000 clones, more than 75% were seen once, and the ten largest hold 1.6%. Sequences were obtained from peripheral blood. These receptors were taken from a woman aged 55-70 years who had recovered from COVID-19. Both conserved end residues are part of each CDR3. A D gene is named only where the DNA matches it firmly. A clone size is listed for some rows: how often the clone was seen (once, few, many), or a class if it is expanded.

j_gene: TRBJ2-2; d_gene: TRBD1; v_gene: TRBV5-1; abundance: .; CDR3aa: CASSGAGTGILPGELFF
j_gene: TRBJ2-1; d_gene: .; v_gene: TRBV4-2; abundance: once; CDR3aa: CASSQEGGSRNEQFF
j_gene: TRBJ2-7; d_gene: TRBD1; v_gene: TRBV9; abundance: .; CDR3aa: CASSVGQGAYEQYF
j_gene: TRBJ1-2; d_gene: .; v_gene: TRBV27; abundance: .; CDR3aa: CASSGQRGRYGYTF
j_gene: TRBJ1-4; d_gene: TRBD1; v_gene: TRBV5-1; abundance: .; CDR3aa: CASSRDRANEKLFF
j_gene: TRBJ2-5; d_gene: .; v_gene: TRBV5-8; abundance: .; CDR3aa: CASTTAGDLLQETQYF
j_gene: TRBJ1-6; d_gene: TRBD1; v_gene: TRBV18; abundance: .; CDR3aa: CASSPEQGARGSPLHF
j_gene: TRBJ1-5; d_gene: .; v_gene: TRBV15; abundance: .; CDR3aa: CATSRDSSRQHF
j_gene: TRBJ2-5; d_gene: .; v_gene: TRBV14; abundance: .; CDR3aa: CASSAKARRYF
j_gene: TRBJ1-1; d_gene: TRBD1; v_gene: TRBV5-1; abundance: .; CDR3aa: CASSLERGLTEAFF
j_gene: TRBJ2-1; d_gene: .; v_gene: TRBV7-2; abundance: .; CDR3aa: CASSVHYEQFF
j_gene: TRBJ1-4; d_gene: TRBD1; v_gene: TRBV7-6; abundance: .; CDR3aa: CASSSSVGQGVTNEKLFF
j_gene: TRBJ2-1; d_gene: TRBD2; v_gene: TRBV7-2; abundance: .; CDR3aa: CASSWTSGGSEQFF